These 25 T cell receptor beta chains originate from one sample sequenced in a study of cytomegalovirus exposure and HLA in healthy donors. Primers for the PCR totalled 60 Vbeta and 13 Jbeta. The method was immunoSEQ multiplex PCR; TCRdb's version includes in-frame clones alone and lacks a portion of them. The repertoire holds tens of thousands of clones, with roughly 79% as singletons. Specimen: PBMCs. Receptor source: a man aged 25-45 years in good health and CMV-seronegative.

The rearrangement links TRBV15 to TRBJ2-7, with D unclear. Germline CDR1 and CDR2: LNHNV and YYDKDF (reference sequence). This CDR3 is built from 15 residues. Trimming removed 0 bases from V and 0 bases from J, with 9 bases in between. The CDR3 DNA reads TGTGCCACCAGCAGAGAAACAATCCCCTCCTACGAGCAGTACTTC. Amino acids: CATSRETIPSYEQYF.

The rearrangement links TRBV9 to TRBJ2-3; possibly TRBD2 for D (7 bases). Germline-derived CDR1 and CDR2 are SGDLS and YYNGEE. This CDR3 spans 17 amino acids. Trimming took off 0 bases at V and 1 base at J, with 15 bases between the two ends. The CDR3 region has the DNA TGTGCCAGCAGCGTAGCTTTGGGGGGGGGCCGCACAGATACGCAGTATTTT. Translation gives CASSVALGGGRTDTQYF.

This clone showed up just once. This rearrangement joins TRBV19 to TRBJ1-5, with D tentatively TRBD1 (5 bases). Looked up from germline, CDR1 is LNHDA and CDR2 is SQIVND (reference sequence). This CDR3 contains 12 residues. V lost 3 bases to trimming and J lost 9 bases, with 9 bases between them. The CDR3 loop is CASSMQGWPQHF. The CDR3 region has the DNA TGTGCCAGTAGTATGCAGGGCTGGCCCCAGCATTTT.

The chain links TRBV28 to TRBJ1-2, with TRBD1 matching 8 bases. The trim removed 3 bases at V and 3 bases at J, leaving 6 bases unmatched. The CDR3 is 15 amino acids. Germline CDR1 reads MDHEN; CDR2 reads SYDVKM. CDR3 in amino acids: CASSLGRGQDYGYTF. The CDR3 bases are TGTGCCAGCAGTTTGGGCAGGGGGCAGGACTATGGCTACACCTTC.

The chain combines TRBV18 with TRBJ2-7, with a weak D call TRBD1 (6 bases). Trimming shortened V by 1 base and J by 4 bases, and 11 bases separated the two germline ends. There are 14 residues in the CDR3. From germline, CDR1 is KGHSH and CDR2 LQKENI. The DNA of the CDR3 is TGTGCCAGCTCACCACGGAGGACAGAATACGAGCAGTACTTC. Its protein product is CASSPRRTEYEQYF.

The V and J genes are TRBV5-6 and TRBJ1-5; D possibly corresponds to TRBD1 (5 bases). From germline, CDR1 is SGHDT and CDR2 YYEEEE. Trimming shortened V by 0 bases and J by 5 bases, and 9 bases separated the two germline ends. There are 14 residues in the CDR3. The CDR3 DNA sequence: TGTGCCAGCAGCTTGGGAGGGACTTATCAGCCCCAGCATTTT. Amino acid sequence: CASSLGGTYQPQHF.

The V and J genes are TRBV5-1 and TRBJ2-5, with unresolved D. This CDR3 is built from 13 residues. Looked up from germline, CDR1 is SGHRS and CDR2 is YFSETQ. V was clipped by 0 bases and J by 5 bases, with 8 bases between them. CDR3 sequence reads: CASSLAMRETQYF. The CDR3 DNA reads as TGCGCCAGCAGCTTGGCTATGAGGGAGACCCAGTACTTC.

The chain couples TRBV7-8 to TRBJ1-5, with D possibly matching TRBD1 (5 bases). V lost 3 bases, J lost 5 bases, and 8 bases lay in between. CDR1 and CDR2 (germline): SGHVS, FQNEAQ. The CDR3 is 13 amino acids. The CDR3 DNA reads TGTGCCAGCAGCTTCCAGGGCCATCAGCCCCAGCATTTT. Its translation: CASSFQGHQPQHF.

This chain connects TRBV10-3 to TRBJ2-7, with a possible D match to TRBD2 (6 bases). The CDR3 has 14 amino acids. Germline lookup yields CDR1 ENHRY and CDR2 SYGVKD. V gave up 3 bases and J gave up 4 bases, with 13 bases separating them. DNA for the CDR3: TGTGCCATCAGTGACCCAGACGGGGGATACGAGCAGTACGTC. Protein sequence: CAISDPDGGYEQYV.

V and J are TRBV5-1 and TRBJ2-4; TRBD2 matches at 8 bases. Germline CDR1 SGHRS, CDR2 YFSETQ. The CDR3 spans 16 residues. The V gene end was trimmed by 6 bases and the J gene end by 1 base; junction bases not matched to a gene: 9. The CDR3 sequence: CASMRGREGAKNIQYF. The CDR3 DNA sequence: TGCGCCAGCATGCGAGGACGGGAGGGGGCCAAAAACATTCAGTACTTC.

This chain uses TRBV7-2 with TRBJ1-3; TRBD1 matches 7 bases. The CDR3 is 15 amino acids. The V segment lost 5 bases and the J segment 0 bases; nucleotides outside the gene matches: 4. CDR1 is SGHTA and CDR2 is FQGNSA in the germline V gene. CDR3 residues: CASSPGQNSGNTIYF. Written as DNA, the CDR3 is TGTGCCAGCAGCCCGGGACAGAACTCTGGAAACACCATATATTTT.

The V and J genes are TRBV19 and TRBJ2-5, with a possible D match to TRBD2 (6 bases). CDR3 length: 14 amino acids. Trimming shortened V by 5 bases and J by 3 bases, and 13 bases separated the two germline ends. Germline CDR1 reads LNHDA; CDR2 reads SQIVND (reference sequence). Written as DNA, the CDR3 is TGTGCCAGTAGTGCCCGCCGGGGGAAAGAGACCCAGTACTTC. This encodes CASSARRGKETQYF.

This clone turned up a few times. The V and J genes are TRBV2 and TRBJ1-1; D may be TRBD1 (5 bases). CDR3 length: 12 amino acids. Trimming took off 4 bases at V and 4 bases at J, with 7 bases between the two ends. Per the germline V gene, CDR1 is SNHLY and CDR2 is FYNNEI. CDR3 residues: CASSGRATEAFF. CDR3 coding DNA: TGTGCCAGCAGTGGCAGGGCCACTGAAGCTTTCTTT.

This chain joins TRBV7-9 and TRBJ1-2; TRBD1 matches 9 bases. The CDR3 covers 14 residues. V was clipped by 5 bases and J by 5 bases; unmatched bases: 6. CDR1 is SEHNR and CDR2 is FQNEAQ in the germline V gene (reference sequence). The CDR3 is CASSPRDREYGYTF. CDR3 bases: TGTGCCAGCAGCCCCCGGGACAGGGAGTATGGCTACACCTTC.

This clone occurred a few times. The rearrangement uses TRBV7-3 and TRBJ1-1, with D uncertain. The ends were cut back, 11 bases at V and 1 base at J, with 11 bases in the middle. Germline V lookup: CDR1 SGHTA, CDR2 FQGTGA. The CDR3 covers 12 residues. CDR3 sequence reads: CALRASNTEAFF. CDR3 nucleotides: TGTGCCCTTAGAGCGTCGAACACTGAAGCTTTCTTT.

This chain joins TRBV6-1 and TRBJ1-1, with no clear D. From germline, CDR1 is MNHNS and CDR2 SASEGT. The length of the CDR3 is 13 residues. Deletions cut 5 bases from V and 1 base from J, with 8 bases between. The CDR3 loop reads CASSSSRNTEAFF. The CDR3 DNA reads TGTGCCAGCAGTTCCTCCAGGAACACTGAAGCTTTCTTT.

The V and J genes are TRBV21-1 and TRBJ1-5; whether TRBD1, the table's D call, matches the DNA was not checked. TRBV21-1 is flagged as a pseudogene. This CDR3 has 17 amino acids. CDR3 amino acids: CASSPRDSTHSNQPQHF. In DNA form, the CDR3 reads TGTGCCAGCAGCCCCCGGGACAGCACTCATAGCAATCAGCCCCAGCATTTT.

This chain uses TRBV11-3 with TRBJ2-1, with 11 bases fitting TRBD2. CDR3 length equals 15 residues. Germline V lookup: CDR1 SGHNT, CDR2 YENEEA. Trimming cost V 6 bases and J 1 base; bases outside gene matches: 2. CDR3 sequence: CASRLAGASYNEQFF. The CDR3 DNA sequence: TGTGCCAGCAGACTAGCGGGAGCGTCCTACAATGAGCAGTTCTTC. Based on the CDR3 plus reference TRBV11-3 and TRBJ2-1, the full variable domain is EAGVVQSPRYKIIEKKQPVAFWCNPISGHNTLYWYLQNLGQGPELLIRYENEEAVDDSQLPKDRFSAERLKGVDSTLKIQPAELGDSAVYLCASRLAGASYNEQFFGPGTRLTVL.

V is TRBV7-9 and J is TRBJ2-5, with a possible D match to TRBD2 (5 bases). Germline CDR1 is SEHNR and CDR2 is FQNEAQ (reference sequence). The length of the CDR3 is 14 residues. Trimming shortened V by 1 base and J by 5 bases, and 11 bases separated the two germline ends. The CDR3 sequence is CASSLDRGIETQYF. CDR3 nucleotide sequence: TGTGCCAGCAGCTTAGACCGAGGGATCGAGACCCAGTACTTC. Full variable domain (remainder filled in from reference TRBV7-9 and TRBJ2-5): DTGVSQNPRHKITKRGQNVTFRCDPISEHNRLYWYRQTLGQGPEFLTYFQNEAQLEKSRLLSDRFSAERPKGSFSTLEIQRTEQGDSAMYLCASSLDRGIETQYFGPGTRLLVL.

This clone was detected a few times. V usage is TRBV5-6 and J usage is TRBJ1-1; 10 bases agree with TRBD1. CDR3 size: 15 residues. Germline values: CDR1 SGHDT, CDR2 YYEEEE. Germline trimming cut 6 bases from V and 4 bases from J; bases unmatched to any gene: 9. The CDR3 nucleotides read TGTGCCAGCACCCGGGCGACAGGGGGCATCACTGAAGCTTTCTTT. It is translated as CASTRATGGITEAFF.

The rearrangement uses TRBV25-1 and TRBJ2-2, with D unresolved. CDR3 size: 13 residues. The germline V gene encodes CDR1 MGHDK and CDR2 SYGVNS. With 3 bases removed from V and 1 base from J, the gap between germline ends came to 3 bases. The CDR3 region is CASSDRNTGELFF. The CDR3, as DNA: TGTGCCAGCAGTGACAGGAACACCGGGGAGCTGTTTTTT. Using reference TRBV25-1 and TRBJ2-2 for the parts outside the CDR3, the full variable domain is EADIYQTPRYLVIGTGKKITLECSQTMGHDKMYWYQQDPGMELHLIHYSYGVNSTEKGDLSSESTVSRIRTEHFPLTLESARPSHTSQYLCASSDRNTGELFFGEGSRLTVL.

The CDR3 DNA sequence: TGCGCCAGCAGCTGGGCCGGACTAGCGGGAGTTTACAATGAGCAGTTCTTC. Its protein product is CASSWAGLAGVYNEQFF. This sequence joins TRBV5-1 and TRBJ2-1, with TRBD2 matching over 13 bases. Germline V gene sequence: CDR1 SGHRS, CDR2 YFSETQ. J lost 4 bases, V lost 3 bases, and 7 bases had no gene match. This CDR3 has 17 amino acids.

J is TRBJ1-2 and V is TRBV11-2, with 9 bases fitting TRBD1. CDR3 length equals 14 residues. Germline values: CDR1 SGHAT, CDR2 FQNNGV. Trimming at V came to 5 bases and at J to 8 bases, leaving 9 bases not matched to a gene. As DNA, the CDR3 is TGTGCCAGCAGCCCGAGACAGGGGGTATCGGGCTACACCTTC. The encoded protein is CASSPRQGVSGYTF.

The CDR3 loop is CASSLIIGWDRGTYNEQFF. CDR3 DNA: TGCGCCAGCAGCTTGATAATCGGATGGGACAGGGGCACCTACAATGAGCAGTTCTTC. The chain recombines TRBV5-1 with TRBJ2-1, with 10 positions matching TRBD1. Per the germline V gene, CDR1 is SGHRS and CDR2 is YFSETQ. V lost 1 base to trimming and J lost 2 bases; unmatched junction nucleotides: 12. CDR3 length: 19 amino acids. The full variable domain, completed using reference TRBV5-1 and TRBJ2-1, is KAGVTQTPRYLIKTRGQQVTLSCSPISGHRSVSWYQQTPGQGLQFLFEYFSETQRNKGNFPGRFSGRQFSNSRSEMNVSTLELGDSALYLCASSLIIGWDRGTYNEQFFGPGTRLTVL.

To note about this clone: The junction and the germline gene differ at one end; a read error may be behind it. This chain links TRBV15 with TRBJ2-1; 7 positions match TRBD2. CDR1 is LNHNV and CDR2 is YYDKDF in the germline V gene (reference sequence). This CDR3 region has 14 residues. CDR3 amino acids: CATSRSRDSQGGLF. In DNA, the CDR3 is TGTGCCACCAGCAGATCCCGGGACTCTCAGGGAGGGCTCTTC.